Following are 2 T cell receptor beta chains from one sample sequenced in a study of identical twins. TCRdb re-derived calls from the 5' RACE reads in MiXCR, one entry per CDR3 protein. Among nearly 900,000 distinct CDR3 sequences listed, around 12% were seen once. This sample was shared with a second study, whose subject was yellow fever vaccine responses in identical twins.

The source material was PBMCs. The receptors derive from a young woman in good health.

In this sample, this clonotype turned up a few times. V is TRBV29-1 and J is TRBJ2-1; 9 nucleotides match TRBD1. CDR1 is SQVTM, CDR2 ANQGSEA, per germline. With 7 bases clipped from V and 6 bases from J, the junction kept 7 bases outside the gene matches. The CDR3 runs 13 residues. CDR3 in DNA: TGCAGCGGGGGACAGGGTCGGGCCAATGAGCAGTTCTTC. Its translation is CSGGQGRANEQFF.

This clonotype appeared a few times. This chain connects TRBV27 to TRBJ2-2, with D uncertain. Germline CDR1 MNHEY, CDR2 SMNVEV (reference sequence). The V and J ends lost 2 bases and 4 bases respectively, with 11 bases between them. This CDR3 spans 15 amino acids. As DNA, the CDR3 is TGTGCCAGCAGTTTAGAACGGGTGGGCACCGGGGAGCTGTTTTTT. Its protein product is CASSLERVGTGELFF.